This T cell receptor beta chain came from a study of blood T cells in healthy people across ages. Points from the study as a whole: More naive CD4+ cells and higher diversity marked long-lived donors relative to aged donors.

It was with a sample-barcoded 5' primer and a J-beta primer mix that a second PCR of about 6 to 12 cycles was run. TCRdb reprocessed the 5' RACE reads via MiXCR and lists one record per CDR3 protein. This sample has nearly 800,000 distinct CDR3 sequences; approximately 25% occur once, and the top ten carry more than 3%. In germline, CDR1 is MGHRA, CDR2 YSYEKL. This CDR3 has 15 amino acids. V lost 2 bases to trimming and J lost 1 base; unmatched junction nucleotides: 1. Details on this clonotype: What it binds is unknown.

There were at least 6 micrograms of total RNA extracted from every sample. These sequences were also reported in another study, on T cells of mothers and their children. From that study: There were over 8.5 million TCR beta CDR3 reads from each mother and about 3.1 million from each child.

Sequenced sample: blood. This receptor was identified in a boy aged 5-17 years in good health. The chain links TRBV4-1 to TRBJ2-5, with 10 nucleotides matching TRBD2. In DNA, the CDR3 is TGCGCCAGCAGCCAATGGACTAGCGGCCAAGAGACCCAGTACTTC. Its translation: CASSQWTSGQETQYF.